The 19 T cell receptor beta chains below come from one sample, sequenced in a study of patients and donors after allogeneic stem cell transplantation. TCRdb re-called the RT-PCR reads with MiXCR, one entry per CDR3 protein. The sample consists of hundreds of thousands of distinct CDR3 sequences, roughly 14% of them appearing once. The sequenced sample was blood, either unsorted or a sorted T cell fraction (not recorded which). The source is a human donor who was either an allogeneic HSCT recipient or a stem cell or donor lymphocyte infusion donor (not recorded which). It is not recorded whose cells these are; they may come from a transplant donor.

The chain couples TRBV5-1 to TRBJ1-2; 10 positions agree with TRBD1. CDR1 and CDR2 (germline): SGHRS, YFSETQ. The J segment lost 5 bases and the V segment lost 4 bases, leaving 8 bases of the junction unmatched. The CDR3 length is 15 residues. The CDR3 DNA reads as TGCGCCAGCAGCCCCCCTTGGACAGGGGGGTATGGCTACACCTTC. This codes for CASSPPWTGGYGYTF.

This clonotype turned up a few times. The V gene is TRBV3-1, the J gene TRBJ2-7; D is perhaps TRBD2 (6 bases). V gave up 4 bases and J gave up 5 bases, with 12 bases separating them. Germline assignment: CDR1 LGHDT and CDR2 YNNKEL (reference sequence). There are 13 residues in the CDR3. The CDR3 sequence: CASSPTSSNEQYF. The CDR3 coding sequence is TGTGCCAGCAGCCCGACTAGTTCCAACGAGCAGTACTTC.

This clonotype came up a few times. The V gene is TRBV5-6, the J gene TRBJ1-2; 7 nucleotides line up with TRBD1. Unmatched junction bases numbered 2, after V lost 3 bases and J lost 3 bases. The CDR3 is 13 residues long. Germline CDR1 is SGHDT and CDR2 is YYEEEE. For the CDR3, the DNA is TGTGCCAGCAGCTATGGACAGGACTATGGCTACACCTTC. This gives the protein CASSYGQDYGYTF.

There are many counts of this clonotype. The chain recombines TRBV5-1 with TRBJ1-1; the D is unclear. The V and J ends lost 4 bases and 4 bases respectively, with 14 bases between them. Germline V CDR1 and CDR2: SGHRS, YFSETQ. The CDR3 is 14 residues long. The CDR3 bases are TGCGCCAGCAGCCCAGCTATGTCAGGCACTGAAGCTTTCTTT. This translates into CASSPAMSGTEAFF.

This clonotype was seen a few times. J is TRBJ1-5 and V is TRBV2; D perhaps matches TRBD1 (5 bases). Trimming stripped 1 base from V and 4 bases from J, with 11 bases between. CDR3 length: 15 amino acids. Per the germline V gene, CDR1 is SNHLY and CDR2 is FYNNEI. This chain's CDR3 is CASSEGGSGNQPQHF. The CDR3 DNA follows: TGTGCCAGCAGTGAAGGGGGGTCAGGGAATCAGCCCCAGCATTTT. Full variable domain (missing parts from reference TRBV2 and TRBJ1-5): EPEVTQTPSHQVTQMGQEVILRCVPISNHLYFYWYRQILGQKVEFLVSFYNNEISEKSEIFDDQFSVERPDGSNFTLKIRSTKLEDSAMYFCASSEGGSGNQPQHFGDGTRLSIL.

In regard to this clonotype: One junction end does not reproduce the germline sequence, and a read error may be involved. The rearrangement uses TRBV5-1 and TRBJ2-4; D perhaps matches TRBD2 (5 bases). This CDR3 has 15 residues. CDR1 and CDR2 from the germline V gene are SGHRS and YFSETQ. CDR3: CTSSLATGFGNIQYF. The CDR3 nucleotides are TGCACCAGCAGCTTGGCCACGGGGTTTGGTAACATTCAGTACTTC.

In its sample, this clonotype was seen many times. The chain carries TRBV5-1 and TRBJ1-1, with D uncertain. The CDR3 has 14 residues. V dropped 0 bases and J dropped 7 bases, with 13 bases sitting between them. Per the germline V gene, CDR1 is SGHRS and CDR2 is YFSETQ. CDR3 in DNA: TGCGCCAGCAGCTTGGTAGGTTCCGGACTTGAAGCTTTCTTT. It codes for CASSLVGSGLEAFF.

The sample holds a few counts of this clonotype. The V gene is TRBV3-1, the J gene TRBJ2-5, with TRBD2 as a possible D gene (6 bases). The V gene lost 6 bases and the J gene lost 2 bases, with 16 bases spanning the gap. The V gene's germline CDR1 is LGHDT and CDR2 YNNKEL (reference sequence). CDR3 length: 15 residues. The CDR3 loop reads CASSQWGEEQETQYF. CDR3 coding DNA: TGTGCCAGCAGTCAGTGGGGGGAGGAACAAGAGACCCAGTACTTC.

Ten or more counts support this clonotype. V usage is TRBV24-1 and J usage is TRBJ2-5, with 12 bases lining up with TRBD1. Germline loops: CDR1 KGHDR, CDR2 SFDVKD. This CDR3 is 15 amino acids long. V was pared by 5 bases and J by 5 bases, with 5 bases of the junction left unmatched. This CDR3 is CATSAGQGAEETQYF. The CDR3 DNA reads TGTGCCACCAGTGCGGGACAGGGGGCGGAGGAGACCCAGTACTTC.

This clonotype has only a few counts. The chain uses TRBV11-3 and TRBJ2-1, with 8 bases fitting TRBD2. CDR1 and CDR2 (germline): SGHNT, YENEEA. V lost 3 bases to trimming and J lost 0 bases; unmatched junction nucleotides: 7. The CDR3 is 17 residues long. Here the CDR3 reads CASSFISLAGSYNEQFF. DNA of the CDR3: TGTGCCAGCAGCTTTATCAGTCTAGCGGGCTCCTACAATGAGCAGTTCTTC.

This clonotype was detected many times. The chain joins TRBV6-1 to TRBJ1-5; D ambiguous. Germline CDR1 is MNHNS and CDR2 is SASEGT. CDR3 length: 13 residues. Deletions cut 6 bases from V and 0 bases from J, with 6 bases between. The DNA of the CDR3 is TGTGCCAGCAGGGAGTATAGCAATCAGCCCCAGCATTTT. Amino acids: CASREYSNQPQHF.

The genes are TRBV10-3 and TRBJ2-7; 13 positions match TRBD2. CDR1 is ENHRY and CDR2 is SYGVKD in the germline V gene. The V segment lost 6 bases and the J segment 7 bases; nucleotides outside the gene matches: 3. This CDR3 comprises 13 residues. CDR3 bases: TGTGCCATCAGGGCGGGACTAGCGGGAGAGCAGTACTTC. It specifies CAIRAGLAGEQYF.

The CDR3 DNA reads TGTGCCAGCAGCCGGACCAATGAGCAGTTCTTC. It codes for CASSRTNEQFF. V gene TRBV9 combines with J gene TRBJ2-1, with D unresolved. CDR1 SGDLS and CDR2 YYNGEE come from the germline V gene. The length of the CDR3 is 11 residues. Trimming removed 4 bases from V and 6 bases from J, with 5 bases in between. Complete variable domain (other parts from reference TRBV9 and TRBJ2-1): DSGVTQTPKHLITATGQRVTLRCSPRSGDLSVYWYQQSLDQGLQFLIQYYNGEERAKGNILERFSAQQFPDLHSELNLSSLELGDSALYFCASSRTNEQFFGPGTRLTVL.

This chain connects TRBV5-4 to TRBJ1-4; perhaps TRBD1 as D (6 bases). The length of the CDR3 is 15 residues. Between the trimmed V and J ends, which lost 2 bases and 4 bases, there was a span of 12 bases. Germline V CDR1 and CDR2: SGHNT, YYREEE (reference sequence). As DNA, the CDR3 is TGTGCCAGCAGCTTAGGGGCAGGGGATAATGAAAAACTGTTTTTT. Translating gives CASSLGAGDNEKLFF.

The rearrangement uses TRBV11-2 and TRBJ2-7; TRBD2 might be the D (6 bases). Germline V gene lookup returns CDR1 SGHAT and CDR2 FQNNGV. The germline V and J ends were trimmed by 3 bases and 4 bases, with 25 bases remaining between them. The CDR3 length is 18 residues. The CDR3 sequence is CASSFPLGAQGGWYEQYF. The CDR3 DNA sequence: TGTGCCAGCAGCTTTCCCCTCGGGGCGCAGGGAGGATGGTACGAGCAGTACTTC.

The chain has TRBV3-1 and TRBJ2-3; tentatively, D is TRBD1 (5 bases). The germline V and J ends were trimmed by 0 bases and 4 bases, with 8 bases remaining between them. Per germline, CDR1 LGHDT and CDR2 YNNKEL (reference sequence). This CDR3 is built from 14 residues. The CDR3 loop is CASSQEQGADTQYF. CDR3 nucleotide sequence: TGTGCCAGCAGCCAAGAACAAGGGGCAGATACGCAGTATTTT.

Many counts were recorded for this clonotype. The chain has TRBV4-1 and TRBJ1-5; TRBD1 is a possible D gene (5 bases). There are 16 residues in the CDR3. V shed 3 bases and J shed 0 bases, with 12 bases lying between them. Germline-derived CDR1 and CDR2 are MGHRA and YSYEKL. This chain's CDR3 is CASSQGGSYSNQPQHF. In DNA form, the CDR3 reads TGCGCCAGCAGCCAGGGGGGGAGCTATAGCAATCAGCCCCAGCATTTT.

In its sample, this clonotype was seen many times. The chain recombines TRBV4-3 with TRBJ1-4; no reliable D call. This CDR3 comprises 14 residues. Trimming removed 4 bases at V and 0 bases at J, with 6 bases between. The germline gives CDR1 LGHNA, CDR2 YSLEER. The CDR3 spells CASSRAATNEKLFF. The CDR3, as DNA: TGCGCCAGCAGCCGTGCAGCAACTAATGAAAAACTGTTTTTT.

This clonotype was seen ten or more times. The chain has TRBV7-3 and TRBJ1-2; D gene ambiguous. Trimming removed 5 bases at V and 1 base at J, with 14 bases between. CDR3 length: 15 residues. Per germline, CDR1 SGHTA and CDR2 FQGTGA. The CDR3 region is CASSAGRRLNYGYTF. CDR3 DNA: TGTGCCAGCAGCGCGGGCCGCAGACTTAACTATGGCTACACCTTC.